This T cell receptor beta chain was identified in a study of tumor-infiltrating lymphocytes in primary liver carcinoma. About the study: Each of the growths was stage T1-T3 N0M0, extending roughly 4.2 to 11 cm across. In every tissue type, samples returned a similar yield of roughly 3.65 to 7.5 million productive TCRbeta reads. Points from the study as a whole: Significantly larger top-250-clone fractions were found in tumors than in blood (p = 0.039).

Concerning this clonotype itself: Its antigen is unknown.

Unsorted whole blood served as the source of blood RNA, and germline DNA was extracted as well. Production of TCR beta cDNA used 400 to 600 ng total RNA together with a constant-region primer. Three nested multiplex PCR rounds of slightly modified ARM-PCR generated TCR beta libraries. The first two PCR rounds used TRBV1-TRBV30 primers with a Cbeta primer, approximately 9 cycles each. Using its own MiXCR run on the multiplex PCR reads, TCRdb lists one record per CDR3 protein. The table records 330,000 or so distinct CDR3 sequences, 65% of them present only once. The length of the CDR3 is 15 residues. The germline gives CDR1 MDHEN, CDR2 SYDVKM. Trimming at V came to 4 bases and at J to 4 bases, leaving 6 bases not matched to a gene.

This TCR derives from a man aged 35-49 years with primary liver carcinoma and hepatitis B virus infection. The sequenced sample was peripheral blood. The chain recombines TRBV28 with TRBJ2-1; 8 nucleotides line up with TRBD2. CDR3 nucleotides: TGTGCCAGCAGTTCGAGCGGGAGTCGATACAATGAGCAGTTCTTC. This translates into CASSSSGSRYNEQFF. The full variable domain, with the rest looked up from reference TRBV28 and TRBJ2-1, is DVKVTQSSRYLVKRTGEKVFLECVQDMDHENMFWYRQDPGLGLRLIYFSYDVKMKEKGDIPEGYSVSREKKERFSLILESASTNQTSMYLCASSSSGSRYNEQFFGPGTRLTVL.